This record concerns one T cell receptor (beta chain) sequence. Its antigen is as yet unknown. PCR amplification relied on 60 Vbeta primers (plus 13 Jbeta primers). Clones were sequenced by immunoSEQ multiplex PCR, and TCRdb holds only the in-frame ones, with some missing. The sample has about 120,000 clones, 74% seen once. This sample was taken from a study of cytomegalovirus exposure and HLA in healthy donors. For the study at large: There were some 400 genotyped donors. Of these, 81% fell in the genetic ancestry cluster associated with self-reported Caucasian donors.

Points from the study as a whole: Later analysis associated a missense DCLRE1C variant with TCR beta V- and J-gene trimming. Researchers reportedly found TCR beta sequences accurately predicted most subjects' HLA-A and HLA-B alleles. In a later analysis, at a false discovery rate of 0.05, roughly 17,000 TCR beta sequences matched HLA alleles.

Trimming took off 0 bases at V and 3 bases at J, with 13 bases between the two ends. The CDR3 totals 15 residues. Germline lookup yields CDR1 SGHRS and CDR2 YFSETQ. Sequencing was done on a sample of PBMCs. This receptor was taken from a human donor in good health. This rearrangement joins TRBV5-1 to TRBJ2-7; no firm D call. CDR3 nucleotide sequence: TGCGCCAGCAGCTTGGGACAACAACCCCTCTACGAGCAGTACTTC. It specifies CASSLGQQPLYEQYF.